This TCR beta chain was identified in a study of cytomegalovirus exposure and HLA in healthy donors. Study-level points and caveats: Across HLA loci, a later analysis found differing TCR association rates, with DRB1 most and HLA-C fewest. Follow-up analysis later connected one missense variant in DCLRE1C with trimming of TCR beta V- and J-genes.

Germline V gene lookup returns CDR1 LGHNA and CDR2 YNFKEQ. Losses at the gene ends were 4 bases for V and 2 bases for J; bases not matched to a gene: 12. CDR3 size: 17 residues. The PCR was carried out with 60 Vbeta primers and 13 Jbeta primers. Profiling relied on immunoSEQ multiplex PCR, and the TCRdb table lists in-frame clones only, not all of them. The profile covers about 140,000 clones, with around three quarters appearing a single time and around 7% taken by the ten largest. A word on this clone: Its target is unknown.

V is TRBV4-2 and J is TRBJ1-2; TRBD1 matches at 8 bases. This sequence originates from a man in his forties in good health and CMV-seropositive. Sequences were obtained from PBMCs. The CDR3 here is CASSLYLPDRGNYGYTF. DNA for the CDR3: TGTGCCAGCAGCCTTTACCTACCAGACAGGGGCAACTATGGCTACACCTTC.